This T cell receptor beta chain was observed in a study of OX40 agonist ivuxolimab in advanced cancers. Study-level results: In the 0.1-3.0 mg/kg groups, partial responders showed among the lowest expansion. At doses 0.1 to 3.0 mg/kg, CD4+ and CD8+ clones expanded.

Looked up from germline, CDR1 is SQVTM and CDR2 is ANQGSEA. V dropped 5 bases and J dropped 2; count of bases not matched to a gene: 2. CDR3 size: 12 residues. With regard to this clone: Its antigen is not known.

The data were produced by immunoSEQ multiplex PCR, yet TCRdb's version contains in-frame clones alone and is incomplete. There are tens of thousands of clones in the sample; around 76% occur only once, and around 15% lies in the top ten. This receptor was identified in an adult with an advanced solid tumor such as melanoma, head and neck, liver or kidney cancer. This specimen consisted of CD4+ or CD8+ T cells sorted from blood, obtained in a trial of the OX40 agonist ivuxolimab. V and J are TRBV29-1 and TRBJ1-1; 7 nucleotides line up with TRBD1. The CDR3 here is CSVSGGNTEAFF. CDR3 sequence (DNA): TGCAGCGTTTCAGGGGGTAACACTGAAGCTTTCTTT.